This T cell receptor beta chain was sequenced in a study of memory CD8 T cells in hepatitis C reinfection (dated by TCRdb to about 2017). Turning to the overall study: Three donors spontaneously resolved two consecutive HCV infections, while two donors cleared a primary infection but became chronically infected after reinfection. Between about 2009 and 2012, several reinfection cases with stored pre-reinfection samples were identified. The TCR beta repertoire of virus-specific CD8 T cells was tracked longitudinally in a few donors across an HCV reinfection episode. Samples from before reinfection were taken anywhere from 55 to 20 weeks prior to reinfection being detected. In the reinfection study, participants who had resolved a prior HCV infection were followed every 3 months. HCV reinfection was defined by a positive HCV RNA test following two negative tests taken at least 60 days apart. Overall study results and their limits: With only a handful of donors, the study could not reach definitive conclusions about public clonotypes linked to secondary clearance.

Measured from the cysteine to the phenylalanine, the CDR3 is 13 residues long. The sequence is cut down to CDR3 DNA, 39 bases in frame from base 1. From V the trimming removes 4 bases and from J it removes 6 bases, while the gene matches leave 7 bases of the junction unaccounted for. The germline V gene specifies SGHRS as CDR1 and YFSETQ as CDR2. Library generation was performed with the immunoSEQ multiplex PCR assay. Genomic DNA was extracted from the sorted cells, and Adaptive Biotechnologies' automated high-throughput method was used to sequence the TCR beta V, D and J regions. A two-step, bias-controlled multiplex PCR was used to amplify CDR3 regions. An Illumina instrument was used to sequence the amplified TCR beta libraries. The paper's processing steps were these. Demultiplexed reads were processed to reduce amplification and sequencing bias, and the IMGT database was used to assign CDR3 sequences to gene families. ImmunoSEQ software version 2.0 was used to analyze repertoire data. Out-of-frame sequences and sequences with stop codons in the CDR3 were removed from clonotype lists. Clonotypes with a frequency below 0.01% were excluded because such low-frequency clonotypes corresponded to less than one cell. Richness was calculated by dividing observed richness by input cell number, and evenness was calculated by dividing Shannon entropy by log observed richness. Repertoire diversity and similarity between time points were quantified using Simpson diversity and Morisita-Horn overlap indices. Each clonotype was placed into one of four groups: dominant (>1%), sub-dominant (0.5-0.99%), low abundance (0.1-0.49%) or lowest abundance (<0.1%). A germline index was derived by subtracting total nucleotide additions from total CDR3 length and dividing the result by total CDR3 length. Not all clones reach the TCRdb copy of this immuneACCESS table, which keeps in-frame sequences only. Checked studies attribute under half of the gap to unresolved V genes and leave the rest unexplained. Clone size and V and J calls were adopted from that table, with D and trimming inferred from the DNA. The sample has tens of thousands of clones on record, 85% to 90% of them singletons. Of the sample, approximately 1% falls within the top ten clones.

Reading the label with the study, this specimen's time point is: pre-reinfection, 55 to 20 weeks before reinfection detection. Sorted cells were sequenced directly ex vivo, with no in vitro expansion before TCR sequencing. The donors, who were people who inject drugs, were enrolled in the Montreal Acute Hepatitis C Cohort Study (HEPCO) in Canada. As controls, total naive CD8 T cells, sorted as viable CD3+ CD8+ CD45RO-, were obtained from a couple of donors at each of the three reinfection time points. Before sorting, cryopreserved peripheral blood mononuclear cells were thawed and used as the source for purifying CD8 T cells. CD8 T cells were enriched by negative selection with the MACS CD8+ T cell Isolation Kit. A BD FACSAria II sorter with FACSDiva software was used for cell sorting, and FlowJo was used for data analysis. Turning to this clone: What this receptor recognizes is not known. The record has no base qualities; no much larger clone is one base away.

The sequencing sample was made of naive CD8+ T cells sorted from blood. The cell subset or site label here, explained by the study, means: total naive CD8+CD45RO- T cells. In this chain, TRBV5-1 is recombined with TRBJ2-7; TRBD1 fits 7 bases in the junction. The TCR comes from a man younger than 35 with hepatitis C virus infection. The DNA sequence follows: TGCGCCAGCAGCCTTGGACAGGACCCCGAGCAGTACTTC. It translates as CASSLGQDPEQYF.